This TCR beta chain emerged from a study of blood T cell repertoires in COVID-19 (dated by TCRdb to 2018 to 2020). About the investigation overall: The collaborator samples originated in the United States, Italy and Spain and spanned the acute and convalescent phases of COVID-19. The prospective study material was composed of cDNA or gDNA derived from T cells, B-cell-depleted T cells, or PBMCs. The dataset comprised deeply sampled blood TCRbeta repertoires from subjects exposed to, actively infected with, or recovered from COVID-19. The repertoires were released in a freely available public database intended as a resource for research on the immune response to SARS-CoV-2. The samples were drawn from the first 160 participants of the ongoing ImmuneRACE study and from some 1,300 subjects provided by 6 global collaborators. Sample metadata almost always included a de-identified subject ID, COVID-19 status, age in years and sex. Where HLA class I and class II types were available, the types were taken from metadata supplied by the sample provider, not from assay-based typing. The paper as a whole reports these results and caveats: The amount of clinical and demographic metadata varied by source and participant and was provided uncurated.

With regard to this clone: What antigen it recognizes has not been identified. Qualities for individual bases were not recorded, and no much larger clone is one base off.

Collaborating institutions collected whole blood in K2EDTA tubes following their own protocols. For TCRbeta analysis, collaborators shipped samples in one of three forms: frozen whole blood, isolated PBMCs, or DNA extracted from either of those sample types. TCRbeta CDR3 regions were amplified from genomic DNA using the immunoSEQ Assay, a bias-controlled multiplex PCR. The authors' analysis ran thus. The number of nucleated cells in each sample was estimated by amplification of reference gene primers within the assay. Sequence reads were collapsed and filtered to measure the absolute abundance of every unique TCRbeta CDR3 rearrangement. For each sample, productive Simpson clonality was calculated by taking the square root of Simpson's diversity index across productive rearrangements. TCRdb took over this immuneACCESS table, retaining in-frame rearrangements with V and J assigned. Such tables are incomplete; in checked studies, under half of the missing clones stem from an unresolved V gene, and the remainder is unexplained. V and J calls plus clone size are reproduced from that table; the DNA served to infer D and trimming. This sample lists about 93,000 clones; 80% were detected once. In total, the top ten clones hold around 17% of the sample.

Trimming removed 0 bases from V and 0 bases from J, leaving 10 bases between the germline ends. The CDR3 runs 16 amino acids, cysteine and phenylalanine included. Only the CDR3 DNA stays, 48 bases, in frame from base 1. Via the germline V gene, CDR1 is SGHRS and CDR2 YFSETQ. The V gene is TRBV5-1 and the J gene is TRBJ2-1; D gene: possibly TRBD1, on 6 matching bases. This sequence was found in a human donor in a cohort sampled during active COVID-19. Sequencing was carried out using peripheral blood. The sequenced DNA: TGCGCCAGCAGCTTGGTTAGGGGGAGCTCCTACAATGAGCAGTTCTTC. Its protein reads: CASSLVRGSSYNEQFF.